This T cell receptor beta chain was retrieved from a study of early T cells in non-severe SARS-CoV-2 infection. Across the study: The chains were unpaired, and the sequenced material was bulk RNA from unsorted whole blood. General study findings and limits: Anti-spike CD8 specificities were favored by VDJdb matching, whose results missed private and CD4 specificities.

Unique molecular identifiers (one per individual cDNA molecule) were attached. One entry per CDR3 protein, called by TCRdb with MiXCR from the 5' RACE reads. The table shows 25,000 to 35,000 distinct CDR3 sequences, with 5% to 6.5% occurring only once. This clonotype was counted many times. What it recognizes is unknown. The V and J ends lost 3 bases and 1 base, in that order; junction bases with no gene match: 4. Germline CDR1 is DFQATT and CDR2 is SNEGSKA (reference sequence). This CDR3 region has 15 residues. The V gene is TRBV20-1, the J gene TRBJ2-1; 9 nucleotides match TRBD2. The specimen comprised whole blood, sampled at baseline. The origin of this receptor is an adult who was a healthcare worker with PCR-confirmed SARS-CoV-2 infection or an uninfected control (not recorded which). CDR3 sequence: CSARPSGKSYNEQFF. The CDR3 nucleotides read TGCAGTGCTAGGCCTAGCGGGAAGTCCTACAATGAGCAGTTCTTC.